This paragraph reports one T cell receptor (beta chain). The data were taken from a study of Ad26.COV2.S vaccination and SARS-CoV-2 variants. The CDR3 consists of 15 residues. Trimming took 4 bases from V and 3 from J; bases not matched to a gene: 4. Germline lookup yields CDR1 KGHDR and CDR2 SFDVKD. Noted treatment: some 19 received Ad26.COV2.S at low or high dose, single or two shots; several received placebo; per-sample allocation not given. Day 63 following the first vaccine or placebo injection was when the samples were taken. The method was immunoSEQ multiplex PCR; TCRdb's version includes in-frame clones alone and lacks a portion of them. The profile shows roughly 700,000 clones, about 89% of them singletons.

This specimen consisted of peripheral blood, obtained in a trial of Ad26.COV2.S vaccine versus placebo. V usage is TRBV24-1 and J usage is TRBJ2-2, with 7 nucleotides matching TRBD1. The sequence came from a person aged 18 to 65 who received the Ad26.COV2.S COVID-19 vaccine or a placebo. For the CDR3, the DNA is TGTGCCACCAGTGACCCCAGGGGGTACACCGGGGAGCTGTTTTTT. Residues: CATSDPRGYTGELFF.